These 28 T cell receptor beta chains were sequenced from one sample in a study of glioma-infiltrating T cells after dendritic cell vaccination. The time point here: after dendritic cell vaccination, including at tumor progression/relapse. Profiling relied on immunoSEQ multiplex PCR, and the TCRdb table lists in-frame clones only, not all of them. The table has 99,000 or so clones, 90% seen once. The sequencing used blood, collected after dendritic cell vaccination. Receptor source: a human donor with glioblastoma.

The chain uses TRBV7-3 and TRBJ2-1; TRBD2 matches at 13 bases. V lost 5 bases to trimming and J lost 10 bases; unmatched junction nucleotides: 8. The CDR3 runs 15 residues. From germline, CDR1 is SGHTA and CDR2 FQGTGA. The DNA of the CDR3 is TGTGCCAGCAGCCCAACTAGCGGGAGGGCAGGCGAGCAGTTCTTC. Translation gives CASSPTSGRAGEQFF.

This sequence joins TRBV6-1 and TRBJ1-5; the D gene is possibly TRBD1 (6 bases). Germline CDR1 and CDR2: MNHNS and SASEGT. V lost 5 bases, J lost 4 bases, and 9 bases lay in between. CDR3 length equals 13 residues. The CDR3 coding sequence is TGTGCCAGCAGTACAGGGAATAATCAGCCCCAGCATTTT. It is translated as CASSTGNNQPQHF.

This rearrangement joins TRBV10-3 to TRBJ1-1; D unresolved. The CDR3 has 13 amino acids. CDR1 is ENHRY and CDR2 is SYGVKD in the germline V gene. V shed 6 bases and J shed 0 bases, with 8 bases lying between them. The CDR3 protein is CAISGDLNTEAFF. The CDR3 DNA reads as TGTGCCATCAGCGGTGATTTGAACACTGAAGCTTTCTTT.

The V call is TRBV28, the J call TRBJ1-2; 8 nucleotides agree with TRBD1. Per germline, CDR1 MDHEN and CDR2 SYDVKM. V gave up 5 bases and J gave up 7 bases; unmatched junction bases: 9. CDR3 length: 14 residues. The CDR3 bases are TGTGCCAGCAGTCCACCCCACAGGGGGGGTGGCTACACCTTC. Its protein is CASSPPHRGGGYTF.

The V and J genes are TRBV7-8 and TRBJ2-5; the match to TRBD2 covers 10 bases. Germline lookup yields CDR1 SGHVS and CDR2 FQNEAQ. J lost 4 bases, V lost 3 bases, and 5 bases had no gene match. The CDR3 consists of 15 residues. The CDR3: CASSFSGGIRETQYF. The CDR3 coding sequence is TGTGCCAGCAGCTTTAGCGGGGGGATTCGAGAGACCCAGTACTTC.

The V call is TRBV10-3, the J call TRBJ1-5; D call uncertain. The CDR3 covers 14 residues. CDR1 and CDR2 (germline): ENHRY, SYGVKD. V lost 8 bases, J lost 0 bases, and 11 bases lay in between. The CDR3 protein is CAISPEYSNQPQHF. The CDR3 nucleotides read TGTGCCATCTCCCCGGAGTATAGCAATCAGCCCCAGCATTTT.

The chain has TRBV10-1 and TRBJ2-2, with TRBD1 identical over 8 bases. The CDR3 loop spans 15 amino acids. With V trimmed by 5 bases and J by 1 base, 3 bases remained unmatched. Germline V lookup: CDR1 WNHNN, CDR2 SYGVQD (reference sequence). CDR3 DNA sequence: TGCGCCAGCAGTCCCGGGACAGGGAACACCGGGGAGCTGTTTTTT. Its protein product is CASSPGTGNTGELFF.

The chain joins TRBV19 to TRBJ1-3, with 8 bases fitting TRBD1. This CDR3 has 14 amino acids. In germline, CDR1 is LNHDA, CDR2 SQIVND (reference sequence). V lost 4 bases and J lost 4; bases outside the gene matches: 3. The CDR3, as DNA: TGTGCCAGTAGTAAGACAGGGGACGGAAACACCATATATTTT. This sequence encodes CASSKTGDGNTIYF. Full variable domain (remainder filled in from reference TRBV19 and TRBJ1-3): DGGITQSPKYLFRKEGQNVTLSCEQNLNHDAMYWYRQDPGQGLRLIYYSQIVNDFQKGDIAEGYSVSREKKESFPLTVTSAQKNPTAFYLCASSKTGDGNTIYFGEGSWLTVV.

This chain connects TRBV9 to TRBJ2-3, with 9 bases that match TRBD2. The ends lost 0 bases at V and 0 bases at J; junction bases unmatched: 2. This CDR3 region has 16 residues. Germline V gives CDR1 SGDLS, CDR2 YYNGEE. CDR3 in DNA: TGTGCCAGCAGCGTAGCTCTAGCGGGAAGCACAGATACGCAGTATTTT. It encodes CASSVALAGSTDTQYF.

The V and J genes are TRBV6-1 and TRBJ1-5; 9 bases align to TRBD1. The CDR3 length is 15 residues. Germline values: CDR1 MNHNS, CDR2 SASEGT. V shed 5 bases and J 6 bases; nucleotides not matched to a gene: 8. CDR3 DNA sequence: TGTGCCAGCAGTACTACAGGGGGCGGAGGTCAGCCCCAGCATTTT. Translated, it gives CASSTTGGGGQPQHF.

In its sample, this clone was seen once. The V and J genes are TRBV5-1 and TRBJ1-1; the D gene is possibly TRBD1 (5 bases). The germline gives CDR1 SGHRS, CDR2 YFSETQ. The V end was cut by 4 bases, the J end by 0 bases, with 19 bases between. The CDR3 is 17 amino acids. This CDR3 is CASSKDGGAGVNTEAFF. The DNA of the CDR3 is TGCGCCAGCAGCAAGGACGGGGGAGCGGGGGTGAACACTGAAGCTTTCTTT.

This rearrangement joins TRBV19 to TRBJ2-6; 12 nucleotides match TRBD2. V shed 2 bases and J 0 bases; nucleotides not matched to a gene: 2. The germline V gene has CDR1 LNHDA and CDR2 SQIVND (reference sequence). The CDR3 totals 18 residues. The CDR3 spells CASSITSGGSSGANVLTF. DNA for the CDR3: TGTGCCAGTAGTATAACTAGCGGGGGGAGCTCTGGGGCCAACGTCCTGACTTTC. The whole variable domain, filled in from reference TRBV19 and TRBJ2-6, reads DGGITQSPKYLFRKEGQNVTLSCEQNLNHDAMYWYRQDPGQGLRLIYYSQIVNDFQKGDIAEGYSVSREKKESFPLTVTSAQKNPTAFYLCASSITSGGSSGANVLTFGAGSRLTVL.

The chain uses TRBV7-2 and TRBJ1-2; 9 nucleotides align to TRBD1. Germline V gene sequence: CDR1 SGHTA, CDR2 FQGNSA. V lost 1 base to trimming and J lost 2 bases; unmatched junction nucleotides: 14. CDR3 size: 19 residues. The CDR3 region has the DNA TGTGCCAGCAGCTTAGGGGTCGGGACAGGGCGATTCGGGAACTATGGCTACACCTTC. Amino acids: CASSLGVGTGRFGNYGYTF.

Turning to this clone: The sample carries other DNA sequences with the same CDR3. The chain carries TRBV29-1 and TRBJ2-3; D is ambiguous. The CDR3 has 13 residues. V dropped 3 bases and J dropped 0 bases, with 7 bases sitting between them. Germline V lookup: CDR1 SQVTM, CDR2 ANQGSEA. The DNA of the CDR3 is TGCAGCGTTGACGGAGAGAGCACAGATACGCAGTATTTT. This gives the protein CSVDGESTDTQYF.

V gene TRBV9 combines with J gene TRBJ2-2; 12 positions agree with TRBD2. The junction had 6 bases not matched to a gene; V was cut back by 0 bases and J by 6 bases. This CDR3 is 17 amino acids long. Germline values: CDR1 SGDLS, CDR2 YYNGEE. The chain's CDR3 is CASSVGNRLAGAGELFF. CDR3 in DNA: TGTGCCAGCAGCGTAGGAAACCGACTAGCGGGGGCCGGGGAGCTGTTTTTT. The full variable domain, in which reference TRBV9 and TRBJ2-2 provide the parts outside the CDR3, is DSGVTQTPKHLITATGQRVTLRCSPRSGDLSVYWYQQSLDQGLQFLIQYYNGEERAKGNILERFSAQQFPDLHSELNLSSLELGDSALYFCASSVGNRLAGAGELFFGEGSRLTVL.

The V and J genes are TRBV7-8 and TRBJ2-7, with D perhaps TRBD2 (5 bases). There are 16 residues in the CDR3. The germline V and J ends were trimmed by 1 base and 0 bases, with 13 bases remaining between them. The germline V gene encodes CDR1 SGHVS and CDR2 FQNEAQ. The CDR3 sequence: CASSLVGVVGSYEQYF. CDR3 in DNA: TGTGCCAGCAGCTTAGTGGGAGTAGTTGGCTCCTACGAGCAGTACTTC.

The chain carries TRBV5-6 and TRBJ2-7, with 10 bases that match TRBD1. The CDR3 has 17 residues. V was clipped by 3 bases and J by 2 bases; unmatched bases: 11. The germline gives CDR1 SGHDT, CDR2 YYEEEE. CDR3 protein: CASSSAGFGTGAYEQYF. DNA of the CDR3: TGTGCCAGCAGCTCGGCCGGGTTCGGGACAGGGGCCTACGAGCAGTACTTC. Complete variable domain (other parts from reference TRBV5-6 and TRBJ2-7): DAGVTQSPTHLIKTRGQQVTLRCSPKSGHDTVSWYQQALGQGPQFIFQYYEEEERQRGNFPDRFSGHQFPNYSSELNVNALLLGDSALYLCASSSAGFGTGAYEQYFGPGTRLTVT.

The rearrangement uses TRBV2 and TRBJ2-5; 8 bases fit TRBD1. Losses at the gene ends were 6 bases for V and 5 bases for J; bases not matched to a gene: 8. Germline lookup yields CDR1 SNHLY and CDR2 FYNNEI. The CDR3 loop spans 14 amino acids. The DNA of the CDR3 is TGTGCCAGCAGGGCAACAGGGGGTAAGGAGACCCAGTACTTC. Translated, it gives CASRATGGKETQYF.

V is TRBV4-1 and J is TRBJ2-1, with 12 bases identical to TRBD2. J gave up 1 base and V 1 base, and 8 bases lay outside the gene matches. Germline V CDR1 and CDR2: MGHRA, YSYEKL. CDR3 length: 19 amino acids. CDR3 sequence (DNA): TGCGCCAGCAGCCAAGCGAGCGGGACTAGCGGGCCTTCCTACAATGAGCAGTTCTTC. Its translation: CASSQASGTSGPSYNEQFF.

The chain couples TRBV6-6 to TRBJ2-3; tentatively, D is TRBD1 (5 bases). In germline, CDR1 is MNHNY, CDR2 SVGAGI (reference sequence). Trimming stripped 6 bases from V and 0 bases from J, with 13 bases between. The CDR3 loop spans 15 amino acids. DNA of the CDR3: TGTGCCAGCAGATCTACAGGAGCTAGCACAGATACGCAGTATTTT. Translated: CASRSTGASTDTQYF.

The chain joins TRBV5-1 to TRBJ2-1; TRBD2 aligns across 7 bases. CDR3 length equals 12 residues. The germline CDR1 and CDR2 sequences are SGHRS and YFSETQ. Trimming cost V 6 bases and J 6 bases; bases outside gene matches: 3. This chain's CDR3 is CASTPGGNEQFF. The CDR3 nucleotides read TGCGCCAGCACCCCGGGAGGCAATGAGCAGTTCTTC.

The rearrangement links TRBV18 to TRBJ2-1; D uncertain. Trimming took 2 bases from V and 2 from J, leaving 19 bases between them. Per the germline V gene, CDR1 is KGHSH and CDR2 is LQKENI. The CDR3 totals 18 residues. Here the CDR3 reads CASSPSPVAASTYNEQFF. In DNA form, the CDR3 reads TGTGCCAGCTCACCAAGTCCGGTCGCGGCCTCAACCTACAATGAGCAGTTCTTC.

The rearrangement links TRBV5-5 to TRBJ2-2; D is possibly TRBD1 (5 bases). Germline V gene lookup returns CDR1 SGHKS and CDR2 YYEKEE (reference sequence). The CDR3 loop spans 14 amino acids. V was trimmed by 0 bases and J by 7 bases, leaving 10 bases between them. The CDR3 DNA is TGTGCCAGCAGCTTGGCCAGGGCAGACGGGGAGCTGTTTTTT. This gives the protein CASSLARADGELFF.

V and J are TRBV7-2 and TRBJ2-7; D uncertain. V gave up 2 bases and J gave up 6 bases, with 11 bases separating them. The CDR3 runs to 13 residues. Germline-derived CDR1 and CDR2 are SGHTA and FQGNSA. CDR3 loop: CASSLSLHFEQYF. The DNA for the CDR3 is TGTGCCAGCAGCTTAAGCCTTCACTTCGAGCAGTACTTC.

This clone has only one observation. The rearrangement links TRBV6-6 to TRBJ1-2; unclear D gene. The CDR3 is made up of 16 amino acids. CDR1 MNHNY and CDR2 SVGAGI come from the germline V gene (reference sequence). The V and J ends lost 0 bases and 1 base respectively, with 12 bases between them. The CDR3 here is CASSYSATHLNYGYTF. The CDR3 region has the DNA TGTGCCAGCAGTTACTCGGCCACCCATCTTAACTATGGCTACACCTTC.

The rearrangement uses TRBV4-2 and TRBJ2-3; D is ambiguous. The CDR3 is 16 amino acids. Trimming cost V 0 bases and J 0 bases, with 10 bases left between them. CDR1 and CDR2 (germline): LGHNA, YNFKEQ. CDR3 coding DNA: TGTGCCAGCAGCCAAGATGTTGCGGTTAGCACAGATACGCAGTATTTT. It encodes CASSQDVAVSTDTQYF.

This chain uses TRBV14 with TRBJ2-1; 9 bases are a match to TRBD2. V was pared by 6 bases and J by 9 bases, with 9 bases of the junction left unmatched. Germline V gene data show CDR1 as SGHDN and CDR2 as FVKESK. The CDR3 totals 14 residues. The CDR3 DNA follows: TGTGCCAGCAGTAAGCGGGGGGTACTAGGTGAGCAGTTCTTC. It codes for CASSKRGVLGEQFF. Full variable domain (remainder filled in from reference TRBV14 and TRBJ2-1): EAGVTQFPSHSVIEKGQTVTLRCDPISGHDNLYWYRRVMGKEIKFLLHFVKESKQDESGMPNNRFLAERTGGTYSTLKVQPAELEDSGVYFCASSKRGVLGEQFFGPGTRLTVL.

Turning to this clone: Different DNA sequences within this sample yield the same CDR3. The chain recombines TRBV2 with TRBJ2-3, with unresolved D. V dropped 6 bases and J dropped 2 bases, with 3 bases sitting between them. The CDR3 contains 11 residues. Germline V CDR1 and CDR2: SNHLY, FYNNEI. DNA of the CDR3: TGTGCCAGCAGATACACAGATACGCAGTATTTT. Translating it yields CASRYTDTQYF.